This T cell receptor beta chain appears in the sequencing data of a study of T cell responses to AZD1222 COVID-19 vaccine. Notes on the study in general: AZD1222 recipients seropositive at baseline numbered only six.

TCRdb's copy holds only in-frame clones and misses some; the assay was immunoSEQ multiplex PCR. The sample contains 100,000 to 150,000 clones, about nine tenths of which appear only once. Note on this clone: Its antigen is not known.

The receptor was derived from an adult who received the AZD1222 COVID-19 vaccine. Sequencing was performed on peripheral blood, taken 28 days after the second AZD1222 dose.

The CDR3 loop reads CASSMDLIAKNIQYF. As DNA, the CDR3 is TGTGCCAGTAGTATGGATCTTATAGCCAAAAACATTCAGTACTTC. This chain connects TRBV19 to TRBJ2-4; no reliable D call. CDR3 size: 15 residues. The ends were cut back, 3 bases at V and 0 bases at J, with 9 bases in the middle. From germline, CDR1 is LNHDA and CDR2 SQIVND (reference sequence).